This T cell receptor (beta chain) is drawn from a study of human T cells and chemical hapten exposure. Study-wide background: After 6 days, upper back 0.01% DPC patch tests were scored.

The time point here: patch test 3, about 24 weeks after DPC sensitization. The treatment here: therapeutic diphenylcyclopropenone sensitization with weekly scalp DPC. CDR1 is MDHEN, CDR2 SYDVKM, per germline. This CDR3 contains 20 residues. J lost 2 bases, V lost 3 bases, and 16 bases had no gene match. The library gave individual cDNA molecules unique molecular identifiers. TCRdb re-called the RACE reads with MiXCR, one entry per CDR3 protein. Of more than 85,000 distinct CDR3 sequences in the sample, 30% to 35% are singletons; the top ten hold 2.5% to 3%. The TCR sequence derives from a man aged 35 to 55 with alopecia areata. Some clones in this sample may be carry-over from other donors' samples. The chain carries TRBV28 and TRBJ2-1; 10 bases fit TRBD2. The sample in question was whole blood, obtained in connection with sensitization to the hapten diphenylcyclopropenone (DPC). In DNA, the CDR3 is TGTGCCAGCAGTTTCGGGGAGGGGGCTAGCGGGAGACTTGCCTACAATGAGCAGTTCTTC. Its protein product is CASSFGEGASGRLAYNEQFF.